This T cell receptor (beta chain) comes out of a study of blood T cells in healthy people across ages (dated by TCRdb to the mid-2010s). Turning to the overall study: Template switching captured roughly one uniquely barcoded TCR beta cDNA molecule per two T cells in model experiments. To track age-related changes in TCR beta repertoire diversity, the study relied on deep sequencing normalized with unique cDNA molecular identifiers. The donors were divided into four age groups: young (average around 15 years), middle-aged (almost 40), aged (approximately 62) and long-lived (more than 75). To avoid experimental bias, donors of different ages were spread randomly across the sequencing lanes. The study analyzed two additional independent replicas of 1 million unique cDNA reads from the same blood draw for two donors, one aged 18 to 29 and one aged 80 or older.

Broad study findings and their caveats: Compared with the aged group, the long-lived group had more naive CD4+ T cells, fewer expanded clones and increased TCR diversity, suggesting age selection. Donor CMV infection status was unknown, potentially confounding age-related changes in expanded clonotypes. Observed TCR beta diversity per million T cells fell roughly linearly with age, and a significant reduction was already apparent by age around 36. The percentage of naive T cells measured by flow cytometry correlated strongly with observed TCR beta diversity. Bulk unsorted PBMC profiling prevented conclusive comparison of naive and antigen-experienced compartments. Total diversity estimates from one million sequenced T cells were considered lower bounds and underestimates.

Receptors were amplified or captured by 5' RACE. A second PCR of about 6 to 12 cycles was run with a J-beta primer mix and a sample-barcoded 5' primer. A template-switch 5' adaptor carrying 12 random nucleotides introduced a unique molecular identifier onto each TCR beta cDNA molecule. Each sample yielded at least 2.5 million CDR3-containing paired-end reads. The Mint cDNA synthesis kit, primed by a TRBC-specific oligonucleotide, was used to synthesize first-strand cDNA from all RNA. All cDNA was treated with uracil-DNA glycosylase and then went through a first 18-cycle PCR with the universal primers M1SS and BC2_uni_R. Processing in the source paper ran as follows. Each sample was normalized by randomly selecting 1 million high-quality reads, each carrying a distinct molecular identifier. Instead of being binned into consensus sequences, reads that shared molecular identifiers were thrown out. MiTCR, set to a Q25 quality threshold and the strictest error-elimination algorithm, was used for CDR3 identification, clonotype clustering and error correction. A nonparametric unseen species model with Euler transformation was used to estimate a lower bound on total TCR beta diversity. Through fastp at Q25 and MiXCR, TCRdb rebuilt clones from the public reads, retaining in-frame beta chains. Duplicate CDR3 protein sequences are folded into a single record with the most common DNA and genes. It is TCRdb's table, rather than the study itself, that gives the V and J calls and clone size. The sample records around 1,800,000 distinct CDR3 sequences, roughly two fifths of which are singletons. The biggest ten clones account for about 21% of the sample.

The 39 donors, aged 6 to 90 years, were systemically healthy Caucasian individuals from Russia. Each donor gave 9 to 10 milliliters of peripheral blood, collected into EDTA-treated Vacutainer tubes. Ficoll-Paque density-gradient centrifugation was used to isolate PBMCs, with at least 7 million per sample. Trizol reagent was used to extract total RNA from the PBMCs, yielding at least 6 micrograms per sample. Naive CD45RAhigh/CD27high T cell percentages were measured by flow cytometry on a PBMC aliquot from every donor. Details on this clonotype: Its antigen is not yet known. No much larger clonotype is one base removed from it; base qualities were not supplied.

Specimen: blood. The sequence derives from a human donor in good health.

The DNA sequence follows: TGTGCCAGCAGTTTAATAACAGGGAGCACAGATACGCAGTATTTT. Translated, it gives CASSLITGSTDTQYF. The rearranged segments are TRBV27 and TRBJ2-3, and possibly TRBD1, on 6 matching bases. V and J are truncated by 2 bases and 0 bases respectively, leaving an intervening sequence of 9 bases. CDR1 and CDR2, looked up from the germline V gene (reference sequence), are MNHEY and SMNVEV. From cysteine to phenylalanine, the CDR3 is 15 amino acids long. Of the read, only the CDR3 DNA is kept; its 45 bases are in frame from base 1.